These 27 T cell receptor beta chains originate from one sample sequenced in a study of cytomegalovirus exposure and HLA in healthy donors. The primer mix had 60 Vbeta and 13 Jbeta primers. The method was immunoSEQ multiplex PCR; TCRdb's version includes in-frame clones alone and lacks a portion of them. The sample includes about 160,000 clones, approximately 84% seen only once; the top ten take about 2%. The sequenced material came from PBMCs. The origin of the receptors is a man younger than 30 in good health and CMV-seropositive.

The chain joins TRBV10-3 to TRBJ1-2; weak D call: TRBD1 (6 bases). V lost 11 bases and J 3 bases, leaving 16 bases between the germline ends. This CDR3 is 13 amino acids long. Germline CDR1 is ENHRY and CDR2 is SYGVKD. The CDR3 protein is CAHRTGLDYGYTF. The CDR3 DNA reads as TGTGCCCACCGAACAGGGTTGGACTATGGCTACACCTTC.

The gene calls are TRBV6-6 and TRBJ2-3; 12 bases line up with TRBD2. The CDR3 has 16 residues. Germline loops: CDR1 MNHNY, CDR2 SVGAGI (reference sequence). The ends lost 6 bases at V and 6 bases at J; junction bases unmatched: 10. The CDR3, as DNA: TGTGCCAGCAGCCCACAGGCTAGCGGGGGGGGTGATACGCAGTATTTT. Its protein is CASSPQASGGGDTQYF.

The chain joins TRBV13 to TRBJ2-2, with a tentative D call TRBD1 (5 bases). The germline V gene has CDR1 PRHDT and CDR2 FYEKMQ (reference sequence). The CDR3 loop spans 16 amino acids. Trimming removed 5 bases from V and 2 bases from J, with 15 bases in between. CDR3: CASSTDRLLNTGELFF. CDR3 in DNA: TGTGCCAGCAGCACAGACAGACTTCTTAACACCGGGGAGCTGTTTTTT.

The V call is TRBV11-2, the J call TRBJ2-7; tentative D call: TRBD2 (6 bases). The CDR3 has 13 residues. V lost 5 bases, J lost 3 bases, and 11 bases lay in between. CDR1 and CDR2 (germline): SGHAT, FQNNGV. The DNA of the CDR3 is TGTGCCAGCAGCCCGGGACTCGGCTACGAGCAGTACTTC. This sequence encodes CASSPGLGYEQYF.

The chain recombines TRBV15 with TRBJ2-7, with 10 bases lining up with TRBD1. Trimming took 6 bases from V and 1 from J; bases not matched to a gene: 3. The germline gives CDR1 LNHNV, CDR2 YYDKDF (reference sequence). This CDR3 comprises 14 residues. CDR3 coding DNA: TGTGCCACCAGTCGGGACAGGGGTTCCTACGAGCAGTACTTC. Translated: CATSRDRGSYEQYF.

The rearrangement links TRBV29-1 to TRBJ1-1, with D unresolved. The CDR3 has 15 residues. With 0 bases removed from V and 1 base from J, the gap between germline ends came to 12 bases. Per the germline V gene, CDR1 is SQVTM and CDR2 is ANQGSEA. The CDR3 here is CSVEEQPIPNTEAFF. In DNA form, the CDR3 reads TGCAGCGTTGAAGAACAGCCGATTCCGAACACTGAAGCTTTCTTT.

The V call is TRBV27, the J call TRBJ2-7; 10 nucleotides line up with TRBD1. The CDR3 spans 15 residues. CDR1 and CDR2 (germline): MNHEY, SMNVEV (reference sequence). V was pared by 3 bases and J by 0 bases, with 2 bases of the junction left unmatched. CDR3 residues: CASSFGTGDSYEQYF. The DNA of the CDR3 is TGTGCCAGCAGTTTTGGGACAGGGGACTCCTACGAGCAGTACTTC.

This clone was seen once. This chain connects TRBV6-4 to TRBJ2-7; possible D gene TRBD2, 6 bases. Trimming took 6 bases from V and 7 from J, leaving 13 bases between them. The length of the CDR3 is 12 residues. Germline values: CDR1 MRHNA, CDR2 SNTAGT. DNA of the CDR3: TGTGCCAGCAGAGGAGGGCGGCCGGAGCAGTACTTC. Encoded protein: CASRGGRPEQYF.

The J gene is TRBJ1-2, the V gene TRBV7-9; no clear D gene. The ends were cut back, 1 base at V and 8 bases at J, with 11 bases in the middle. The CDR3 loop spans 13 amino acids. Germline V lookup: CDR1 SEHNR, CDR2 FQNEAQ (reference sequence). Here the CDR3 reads CASSLGPSGGYTF. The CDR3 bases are TGTGCCAGCAGCTTAGGGCCCTCAGGAGGCTACACCTTC.

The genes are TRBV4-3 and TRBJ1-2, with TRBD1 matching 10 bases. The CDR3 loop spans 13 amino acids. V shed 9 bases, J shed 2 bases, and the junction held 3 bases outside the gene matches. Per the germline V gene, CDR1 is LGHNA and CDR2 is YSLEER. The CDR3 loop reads CARGQGMNYGYTF. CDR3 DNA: TGCGCCAGGGGACAGGGGATGAACTATGGCTACACCTTC.

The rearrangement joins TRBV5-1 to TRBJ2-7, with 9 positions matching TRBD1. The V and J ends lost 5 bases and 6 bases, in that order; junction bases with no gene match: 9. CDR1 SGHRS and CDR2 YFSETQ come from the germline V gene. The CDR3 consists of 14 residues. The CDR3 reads CASSKRTGVAEQYF. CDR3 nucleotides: TGCGCCAGCAGTAAGCGGACAGGGGTTGCCGAGCAGTACTTC. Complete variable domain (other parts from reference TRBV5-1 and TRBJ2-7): KAGVTQTPRYLIKTRGQQVTLSCSPISGHRSVSWYQQTPGQGLQFLFEYFSETQRNKGNFPGRFSGRQFSNSRSEMNVSTLELGDSALYLCASSKRTGVAEQYFGPGTRLTVT.

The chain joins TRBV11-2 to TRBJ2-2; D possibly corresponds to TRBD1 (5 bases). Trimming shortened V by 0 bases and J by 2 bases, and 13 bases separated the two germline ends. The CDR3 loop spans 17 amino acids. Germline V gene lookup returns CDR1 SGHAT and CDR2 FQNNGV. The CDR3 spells CASSLDRRQINTGELFF. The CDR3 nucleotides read TGTGCCAGCAGCTTAGACAGGAGACAGATAAACACCGGGGAGCTGTTTTTT.

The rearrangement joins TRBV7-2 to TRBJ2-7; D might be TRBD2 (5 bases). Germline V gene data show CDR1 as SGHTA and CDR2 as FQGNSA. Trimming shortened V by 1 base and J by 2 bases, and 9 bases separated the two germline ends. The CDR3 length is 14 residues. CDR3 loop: CASSLEAGTYEQYF. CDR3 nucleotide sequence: TGTGCCAGCAGCTTAGAGGCGGGTACCTACGAGCAGTACTTC.

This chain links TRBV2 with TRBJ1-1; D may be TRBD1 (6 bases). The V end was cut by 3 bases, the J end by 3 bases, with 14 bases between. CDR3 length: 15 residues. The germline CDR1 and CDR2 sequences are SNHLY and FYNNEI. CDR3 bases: TGTGCCAGCAGTGACGCGTTCGGGGGGCACACTGAAGCTTTCTTT. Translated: CASSDAFGGHTEAFF.

CDR3 DNA sequence: TGTGCCAGCAGTGATGCGGTTGGCGGAAAGGCCGGGGAGCTGTTTTTT. It translates to CASSDAVGGKAGELFF. The chain carries TRBV2 and TRBJ2-2; D unresolved. The CDR3 loop spans 16 amino acids. Trimming took 3 bases from V and 6 from J, leaving 17 bases between them. From germline, CDR1 is SNHLY and CDR2 FYNNEI.

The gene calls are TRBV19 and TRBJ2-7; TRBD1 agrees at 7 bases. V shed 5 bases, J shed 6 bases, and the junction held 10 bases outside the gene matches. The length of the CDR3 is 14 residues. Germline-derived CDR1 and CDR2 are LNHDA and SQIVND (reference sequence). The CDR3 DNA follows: TGTGCCAGTAGTCCCCAGAACAACAGGGGCGAGCAGTACTTC. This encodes CASSPQNNRGEQYF.

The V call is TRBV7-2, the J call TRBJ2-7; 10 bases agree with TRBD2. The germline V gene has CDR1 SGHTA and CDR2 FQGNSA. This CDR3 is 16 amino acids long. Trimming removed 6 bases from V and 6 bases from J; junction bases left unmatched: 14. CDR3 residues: CASSFQPAGGLIEQYF. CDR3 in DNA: TGTGCCAGCAGTTTCCAACCAGCGGGGGGGCTGATCGAGCAGTACTTC.

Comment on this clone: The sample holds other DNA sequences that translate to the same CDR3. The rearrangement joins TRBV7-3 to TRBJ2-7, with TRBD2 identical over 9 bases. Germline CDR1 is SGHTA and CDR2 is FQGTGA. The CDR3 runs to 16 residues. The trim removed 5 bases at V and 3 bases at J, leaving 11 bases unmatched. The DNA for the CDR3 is TGTGCCAGCAGCCGGGGGGGAGCGGGAGGCCTCTACGAGCAGTACTTC. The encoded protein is CASSRGGAGGLYEQYF.

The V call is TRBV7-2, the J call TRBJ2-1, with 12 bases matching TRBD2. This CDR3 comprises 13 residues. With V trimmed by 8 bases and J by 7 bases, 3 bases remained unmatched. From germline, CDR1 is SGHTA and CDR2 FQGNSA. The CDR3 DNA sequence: TGTGCCAGCCGACTAGCGGGGGCGAATGAGCAGTTCTTC. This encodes CASRLAGANEQFF.

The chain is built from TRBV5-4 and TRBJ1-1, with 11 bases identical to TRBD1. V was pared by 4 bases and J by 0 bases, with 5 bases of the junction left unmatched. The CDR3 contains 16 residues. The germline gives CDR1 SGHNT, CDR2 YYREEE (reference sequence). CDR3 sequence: CASSLGQGALNTEAFF. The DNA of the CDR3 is TGTGCCAGCAGCCTAGGACAGGGGGCCTTGAACACTGAAGCTTTCTTT.

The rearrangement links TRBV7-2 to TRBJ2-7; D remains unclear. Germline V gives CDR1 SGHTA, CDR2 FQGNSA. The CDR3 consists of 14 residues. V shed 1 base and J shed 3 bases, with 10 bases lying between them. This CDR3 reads CASSLGASNYEQYF. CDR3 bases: TGTGCCAGCAGCTTAGGGGCTTCAAACTACGAGCAGTACTTC.

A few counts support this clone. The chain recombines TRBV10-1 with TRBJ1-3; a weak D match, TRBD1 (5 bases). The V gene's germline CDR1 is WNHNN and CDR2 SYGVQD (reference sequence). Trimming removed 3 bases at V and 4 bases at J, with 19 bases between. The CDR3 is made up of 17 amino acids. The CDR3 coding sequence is TGCGCCAGCAGTGACCCGGTTGCGAGGAGGGGCGGAAACACCATATATTTT. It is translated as CASSDPVARRGGNTIYF.

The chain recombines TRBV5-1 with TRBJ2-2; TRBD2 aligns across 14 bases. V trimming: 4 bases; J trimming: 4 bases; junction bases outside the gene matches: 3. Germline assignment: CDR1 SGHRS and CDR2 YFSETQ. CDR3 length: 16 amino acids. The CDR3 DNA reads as TGCGCCAGCAGCGCCGGACTAGCGGGGGGCACCGGGGAGCTGTTTTTT. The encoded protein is CASSAGLAGGTGELFF.

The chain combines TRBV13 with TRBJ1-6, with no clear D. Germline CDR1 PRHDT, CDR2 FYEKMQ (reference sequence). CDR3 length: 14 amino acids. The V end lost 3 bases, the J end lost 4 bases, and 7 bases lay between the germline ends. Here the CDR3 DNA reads TGTGCCAGCAGCTTGAGGCAGTATAATTCACCCCTCCACTTT. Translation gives CASSLRQYNSPLHF.

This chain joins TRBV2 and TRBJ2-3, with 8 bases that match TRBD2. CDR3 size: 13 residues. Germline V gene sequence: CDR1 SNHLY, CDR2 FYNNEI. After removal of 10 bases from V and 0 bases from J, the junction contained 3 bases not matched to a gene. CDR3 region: CAISSGSTDTQYF. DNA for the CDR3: TGTGCCATCTCTAGCGGGAGCACAGATACGCAGTATTTT.

This chain's CDR3 is CASSVVGGSTDTQYF. DNA for the CDR3: TGTGCCAGCAGCGTAGTGGGGGGTAGCACAGATACGCAGTATTTT. This rearrangement joins TRBV9 to TRBJ2-3; the D gene is possibly TRBD2 (6 bases). Germline assignment: CDR1 SGDLS and CDR2 YYNGEE. V shed 0 bases and J shed 0 bases, with 8 bases lying between them. CDR3 length: 15 amino acids.

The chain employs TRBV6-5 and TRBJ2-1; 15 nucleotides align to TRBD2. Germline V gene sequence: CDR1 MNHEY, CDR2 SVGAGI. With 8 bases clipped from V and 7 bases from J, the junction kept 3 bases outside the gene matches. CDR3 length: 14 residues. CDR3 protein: CASRGTSGGNEQFF. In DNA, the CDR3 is TGTGCCAGCCGGGGGACTAGCGGGGGGAATGAGCAGTTCTTC.